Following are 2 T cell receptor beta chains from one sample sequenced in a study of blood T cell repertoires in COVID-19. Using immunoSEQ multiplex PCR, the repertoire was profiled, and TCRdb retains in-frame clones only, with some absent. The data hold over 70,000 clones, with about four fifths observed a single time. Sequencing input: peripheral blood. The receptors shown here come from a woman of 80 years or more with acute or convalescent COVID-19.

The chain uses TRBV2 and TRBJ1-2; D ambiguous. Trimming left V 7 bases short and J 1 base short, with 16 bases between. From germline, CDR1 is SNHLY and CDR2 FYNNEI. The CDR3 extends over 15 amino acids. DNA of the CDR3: TGTGCCAGCACCCCTGGGAGGATAATTAACTATGGCTACACCTTC. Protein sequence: CASTPGRIINYGYTF.

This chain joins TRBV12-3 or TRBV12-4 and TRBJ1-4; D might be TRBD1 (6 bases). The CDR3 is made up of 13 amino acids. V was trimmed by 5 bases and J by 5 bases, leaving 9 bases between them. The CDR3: CASSQDRNEKLFF. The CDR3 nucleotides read TGTGCCAGCAGTCAGGACAGAAATGAAAAACTGTTTTTT.